These 27 T cell receptor beta chains share one sample of origin, sequenced in a study of blood T cell repertoires in COVID-19. The data were produced by immunoSEQ multiplex PCR, yet TCRdb's version contains in-frame clones alone and is incomplete. Among around 40,000 clones listed, about nine tenths were seen once. Material: peripheral blood. These receptors originate from a man in his fifties with active or convalescent COVID-19.

This clone was detected once. This rearrangement joins TRBV5-1 to TRBJ2-7, with TRBD2 identical over 11 bases. The V gene's germline CDR1 is SGHRS and CDR2 YFSETQ. The CDR3 extends over 15 amino acids. After removal of 2 bases from V and 5 bases from J, the junction contained 6 bases not matched to a gene. In DNA, the CDR3 is TGCGCCAGCAGCTTCCCAACTAGCGGGAGCCACGAGCAGTACTTC. It is translated as CASSFPTSGSHEQYF.

This clone has a handful of counts. The rearrangement links TRBV2 to TRBJ2-6, with D possibly matching TRBD1 (5 bases). Germline V gene data show CDR1 as SNHLY and CDR2 as FYNNEI. The ends were cut back, 5 bases at V and 0 bases at J, with 5 bases in the middle. The CDR3 spans 14 residues. CDR3 sequence (DNA): TGTGCCAGCAGTCAGGGCTCTGGGGCCAACGTCCTGACTTTC. Translation gives CASSQGSGANVLTF.

The CDR3 reads CASSRSGTYNEQFF. CDR3 in DNA: TGTGCCAGCAGCCGGAGCGGGACCTACAATGAGCAGTTCTTC. V gene TRBV7-2 combines with J gene TRBJ2-1; 7 bases match TRBD2. Germline CDR1 is SGHTA and CDR2 is FQGNSA. The CDR3 consists of 14 residues. The V and J ends lost 5 bases and 2 bases, in that order; junction bases with no gene match: 3.

This chain links TRBV25-1 with TRBJ1-4; D gene ambiguous. The V gene's germline CDR1 is MGHDK and CDR2 SYGVNS. V dropped 3 bases and J dropped 7 bases, with 15 bases sitting between them. This CDR3 region has 15 residues. CDR3 sequence reads: CASSESRGNGEKLFF. CDR3 DNA sequence: TGTGCCAGCAGTGAGTCTCGAGGGAACGGTGAAAAACTGTTTTTT.

J is TRBJ1-1 and V is TRBV2; 7 positions agree with TRBD1. The ends lost 7 bases at V and 7 bases at J; junction bases unmatched: 12. The CDR3 runs 14 residues. CDR1 and CDR2 from the germline V gene are SNHLY and FYNNEI. CDR3 bases: TGTGCCAGCACCCCAGGGGGGAACAGTAATGAAGCTTTCTTT. It codes for CASTPGGNSNEAFF.

The chain has TRBV19 and TRBJ2-2; the D gene is possibly TRBD2 (5 bases). V was trimmed by 3 bases and J by 5 bases, leaving 13 bases between them. Per the germline V gene, CDR1 is LNHDA and CDR2 is SQIVND (reference sequence). CDR3 length equals 15 residues. In DNA, the CDR3 is TGTGCCAGTAGTATGGCCGGGGAGTCGACCGGGGAGCTGTTTTTT. As protein: CASSMAGESTGELFF. Combining the CDR3 with reference TRBV19 and TRBJ2-2 gives the whole variable domain DGGITQSPKYLFRKEGQNVTLSCEQNLNHDAMYWYRQDPGQGLRLIYYSQIVNDFQKGDIAEGYSVSREKKESFPLTVTSAQKNPTAFYLCASSMAGESTGELFFGEGSRLTVL.

The chain joins TRBV9 to TRBJ2-5; D is undetermined. Germline V lookup: CDR1 SGDLS, CDR2 YYNGEE. The CDR3 runs to 14 residues. Trimming took 3 bases from V and 5 from J, leaving 14 bases between them. The CDR3 reads CASSGGLAVETQYF. The CDR3 DNA sequence: TGTGCCAGCAGCGGTGGCCTCGCCGTCGAGACCCAGTACTTC.

The V gene is TRBV5-1, the J gene TRBJ1-2; 9 nucleotides align to TRBD1. Germline V gene sequence: CDR1 SGHRS, CDR2 YFSETQ. The length of the CDR3 is 16 residues. The ends lost 4 bases at V and 2 bases at J; junction bases unmatched: 9. CDR3 nucleotides: TGCGCCAGCAGCCCCGGAAAGGGACAGGGAAACTATGGCTACACCTTC. Encoded protein: CASSPGKGQGNYGYTF.

The genes are TRBV11-2 and TRBJ1-5, with D unresolved. V lost 5 bases to trimming and J lost 1 base, with 15 bases between them. From germline, CDR1 is SGHAT and CDR2 FQNNGV. The CDR3 is made up of 16 amino acids. The CDR3: CASSLSARGSNQPQHF. Written as DNA, the CDR3 is TGTGCCAGCAGCCTTAGCGCGAGAGGGAGCAATCAGCCCCAGCATTTT.

The chain has TRBV2 and TRBJ2-2; the match to TRBD1 covers 10 bases. This CDR3 contains 17 residues. Germline V CDR1 and CDR2: SNHLY, FYNNEI. V shed 6 bases, J shed 5 bases, and the junction held 12 bases outside the gene matches. The CDR3 DNA sequence: TGTGCCAGCAGACACGGACAGGGGGGGACCAGGACCGGGGAGCTGTTTTTT. Its translation is CASRHGQGGTRTGELFF.

The rearrangement uses TRBV7-9 and TRBJ2-3; unclear D gene. V dropped 1 base and J dropped 0 bases, with 8 bases sitting between them. Germline CDR1 and CDR2: SEHNR and FQNEAQ (reference sequence). This CDR3 region has 15 residues. CDR3 sequence: CASSLGADSTDTQYF. Here the CDR3 DNA reads TGTGCCAGCAGCTTAGGGGCAGACAGCACAGATACGCAGTATTTT.

V is TRBV4-2 and J is TRBJ2-1; D might be TRBD2 (6 bases). Trimming took off 0 bases at V and 4 bases at J, with 13 bases between the two ends. Germline V gene data show CDR1 as LGHNA and CDR2 as YNFKEQ. This CDR3 spans 16 amino acids. This CDR3 reads CASSQDGGGGYNEQFF. In DNA, the CDR3 is TGTGCCAGCAGCCAAGACGGGGGTGGTGGGTACAATGAGCAGTTCTTC.

Remarks on this clone: One end of the junction is discordant with germline, which a read error may explain. This chain connects TRBV6-5 to TRBJ2-5, with 7 positions matching TRBD1. CDR1 MNHEY and CDR2 SVGAGI come from the germline V gene. The CDR3 runs 16 residues. The CDR3 coding sequence is TGTGCCAGCAGTTACAGACAGGGAGCCCCCCAAGACACCCAGTACTTC. Its translation: CASSYRQGAPQDTQYF.

J is TRBJ1-1 and V is TRBV28; 7 bases fit TRBD1. The CDR3 consists of 16 residues. J gave up 5 bases and V 6 bases, and 15 bases lay outside the gene matches. Per germline, CDR1 MDHEN and CDR2 SYDVKM. In DNA, the CDR3 is TGTGCCAGCAGAATCCCTGTGGAGGGGGCAAGAACTGAAGCTTTCTTT. Translation gives CASRIPVEGARTEAFF.

This chain connects TRBV3-1 (or the pseudogene TRBV3-2) to TRBJ1-3, with D unresolved. The CDR3 spans 17 residues. The germline V gene has CDR1 LGHDT and CDR2 YNNKEL (reference sequence). Trimming shortened V by 0 bases and J by 0 bases, and 12 bases separated the two germline ends. DNA for the CDR3: TGTGCCAGCAGCCAAGATTTTAGCGGCAACTCTGGAAACACCATATATTTT. Translating it yields CASSQDFSGNSGNTIYF.

The chain has TRBV19 and TRBJ1-5; possibly TRBD1 for D (6 bases). Looked up from germline, CDR1 is LNHDA and CDR2 is SQIVND (reference sequence). The CDR3 runs to 15 residues. Trimming took 7 bases from V and 3 from J, leaving 16 bases between them. CDR3: CASTSLRQVNQPQHF. The DNA of the CDR3 is TGTGCCAGTACCTCACTCCGACAGGTCAATCAGCCCCAGCATTTT.

This clone was observed a few times. The chain is built from TRBV5-1 and TRBJ2-1, with TRBD1 as a possible D gene (6 bases). V was clipped by 5 bases and J by 1 base, with 10 bases between them. This CDR3 has 14 amino acids. Germline CDR1 and CDR2: SGHRS and YFSETQ. The CDR3 bases are TGCGCCAGCAGACCCGGGACATCCTACAATGAGCAGTTCTTC. Translated, it gives CASRPGTSYNEQFF. Full variable domain (rest looked up from reference TRBV5-1 and TRBJ2-1): KAGVTQTPRYLIKTRGQQVTLSCSPISGHRSVSWYQQTPGQGLQFLFEYFSETQRNKGNFPGRFSGRQFSNSRSEMNVSTLELGDSALYLCASRPGTSYNEQFFGPGTRLTVL.

CDR3 DNA: TGTGCCAGCAGTGAAGCGGCTAGCGGGATCTCCTACGAGCAGTACTTC. Translated, it gives CASSEAASGISYEQYF. J is TRBJ2-7 and V is TRBV6-1; 9 nucleotides match TRBD2. Germline V gene lookup returns CDR1 MNHNS and CDR2 SASEGT. With 0 bases clipped from V and 0 bases from J, the junction kept 3 bases outside the gene matches. The CDR3 is 16 amino acids.

This sequence joins TRBV28 and TRBJ2-3; D may be TRBD2 (5 bases). V was clipped by 3 bases and J by 1 base, with 8 bases between them. The CDR3 extends over 14 amino acids. Germline V gives CDR1 MDHEN, CDR2 SYDVKM. The CDR3 DNA follows: TGTGCCAGCAGTTTTATTAGCGGCACAGATACGCAGTATTTT. Amino acids: CASSFISGTDTQYF.

The gene calls are TRBV6-1 and TRBJ1-6, with a weak D call TRBD1 (5 bases). The CDR3 loop spans 15 amino acids. Trimming removed 0 bases at V and 9 bases at J, with 12 bases between. CDR1 is MNHNS and CDR2 is SASEGT in the germline V gene. CDR3: CASSEAAGWSSPLHF. CDR3 nucleotides: TGTGCCAGCAGTGAAGCAGCAGGGTGGTCTTCACCCCTCCACTTT.

V usage is TRBV28 and J usage is TRBJ1-1; no reliable D call. Germline V CDR1 and CDR2: MDHEN, SYDVKM. CDR3 length: 12 amino acids. Trimming pared 3 bases from V and 4 bases from J, leaving 6 bases between. Here the CDR3 reads CASSLTSTEAFF. Here the CDR3 DNA reads TGTGCCAGCAGTTTGACAAGCACTGAAGCTTTCTTT.

V and J are TRBV6-5 and TRBJ1-5, with 12 nucleotides matching TRBD1. The CDR3 runs to 15 residues. V was pared by 6 bases and J by 5 bases, with 5 bases of the junction left unmatched. Germline CDR1 and CDR2: MNHEY and SVGAGI. The CDR3 DNA sequence: TGTGCCAGCAGACGGGACAGGGGGCTTGATCAGCCCCAGCATTTT. This translates into CASRRDRGLDQPQHF.

V is TRBV30 and J is TRBJ1-1, with D possibly being TRBD1 (6 bases). CDR1 is GTSNPN, CDR2 SVGIG, per germline (reference sequence). The V and J ends lost 2 bases and 0 bases respectively, with 19 bases between them. The CDR3 contains 17 residues. CDR3 coding DNA: TGTGCCTGGAGTCCCACCCGCGGGGGGCGAATGAACACTGAAGCTTTCTTT. Translating gives CAWSPTRGGRMNTEAFF.

The chain uses TRBV27 and TRBJ1-5; D remains ambiguous. The CDR3 covers 15 residues. Trimming stripped 2 bases from V and 2 bases from J, with 10 bases between. Germline loops: CDR1 MNHEY, CDR2 SMNVEV (reference sequence). The CDR3 DNA reads as TGTGCCAGCAGTTTAAACTATCTAGGCAATCAGCCCCAGCATTTT. This encodes CASSLNYLGNQPQHF.

The chain joins TRBV30 to TRBJ1-4, with 8 bases lining up with TRBD1. The CDR3 has 14 residues. With 2 bases clipped from V and 4 bases from J, the junction kept 3 bases outside the gene matches. The V gene's germline CDR1 is GTSNPN and CDR2 SVGIG (reference sequence). Here the CDR3 DNA reads TGTGCCTGGAGTTACAGGGGGGTTAATGAAAAACTGTTTTTT. It codes for CAWSYRGVNEKLFF.

The V and J genes are TRBV4-1 and TRBJ1-6, with D maybe TRBD1 (6 bases). The germline V gene has CDR1 MGHRA and CDR2 YSYEKL. The CDR3 has 14 residues. V was clipped by 4 bases and J by 5 bases, with 9 bases between them. This CDR3 reads CASSRGTHNSPLHF. Here the CDR3 DNA reads TGCGCCAGCAGCCGGGGGACACATAATTCACCCCTCCACTTT.

The rearrangement uses TRBV18 and TRBJ1-5, with D possibly matching TRBD1 (6 bases). This CDR3 region has 17 residues. In germline, CDR1 is KGHSH, CDR2 LQKENI. Trimming shortened V by 3 bases and J by 0 bases, and 15 bases separated the two germline ends. The DNA of the CDR3 is TGTGCCAGCTCACCCGGGGGGGGCGACAGTAGCAATCAGCCCCAGCATTTT. It codes for CASSPGGGDSSNQPQHF. Complete variable domain (other parts from reference TRBV18 and TRBJ1-5): NAGVMQNPRHLVRRRGQEARLRCSPMKGHSHVYWYRQLPEEGLKFMVYLQKENIIDESGMPKERFSAEFPKEGPSILRIQQVVRGDSAAYFCASSPGGGDSSNQPQHFGDGTRLSIL.